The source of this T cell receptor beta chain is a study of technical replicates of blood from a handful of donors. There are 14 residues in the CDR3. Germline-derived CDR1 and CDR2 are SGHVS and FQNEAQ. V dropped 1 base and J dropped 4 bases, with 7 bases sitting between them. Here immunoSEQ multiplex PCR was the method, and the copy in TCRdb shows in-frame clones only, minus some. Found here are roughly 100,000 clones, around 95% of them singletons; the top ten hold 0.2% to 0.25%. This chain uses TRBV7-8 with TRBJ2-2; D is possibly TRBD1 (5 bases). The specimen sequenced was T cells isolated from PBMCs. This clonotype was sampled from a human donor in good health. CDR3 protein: CASSLVRGTGELFF. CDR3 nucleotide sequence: TGTGCCAGCAGCTTAGTAAGGGGCACCGGGGAGCTGTTTTTT.